Listed below are T cell receptor beta chains from one sample, sequenced in a study of T cells in Graves' hyperthyroidism and ophthalmopathy. TCRdb re-called the multiplex PCR reads through MiXCR, storing one row per CDR3 protein. The sample contains about 320,000 distinct CDR3 sequences, around 16% of which appear only once. Sequencing was carried out using blood. The receptors shown here come from a man aged 30-40 years with Graves' hyperthyroidism. The conserved cysteine and the conserved F or W are not part of the CDR3 here. The order of the fields is J gene, V gene, CDR3 protein.

TRBJ2-7 TRBV5-1 ASSRLPEGGEQY
TRBJ2-7 TRBV20-1 SAQAGASYEQY
TRBJ2-3 TRBV11-3 ASSSRDTDTQY
TRBJ2-4 TRBV15 ATSVGTVLAKNIQY
TRBJ2-1 TRBV5-1 ASSLEWTGTNEQF
TRBJ2-5 TRBV11-2 ASSHNRGRTQETQY
TRBJ2-6 TRBV19 ASSISGSGANVLT
TRBJ2-1 TRBV3-1 ASSQDRGSEQF
TRBJ1-1 TRBV11-3 ASSPDTGNTEAF
TRBJ2-1 TRBV11-2 ASSLFGTGIYNEQF
TRBJ1-2 TRBV18 ASSPQGNHGYT
TRBJ1-6 TRBV5-8 ASSLGYGADYNSPLH
TRBJ1-1 TRBV27 ASSTLNTEAF
TRBJ2-1 TRBV20-1 SALTVVPEQF
TRBJ2-5 TRBV14 ASSQSVLGETQY
TRBJ2-7 TRBV5-1 ASSLVGGPPSYEQY
TRBJ2-5 TRBV12-3/TRBV12-4 ASSRVVRETQY
TRBJ1-1 TRBV5-1 ASSLGALSNTEAF
TRBJ1-5 TRBV25-1 ASSADSNQPQH
TRBJ1-2 TRBV7-8 ASSLKTGEDGYT
TRBJ2-1 TRBV5-1 ASSEGYNEQF
TRBJ2-1 TRBV3-1 ASSQGSTGVFDEQF
TRBJ2-5 TRBV2 ASSRNGEENQY
TRBJ1-2 TRBV19 ASLRIAQGTLDNYGYT
TRBJ2-7 TRBV27 ASSENGPTYEQY
TRBJ1-5 TRBV7-6 ASSLVQGAGQPQH
TRBJ2-1 TRBV28 ASSLDYHNEQF
TRBJ2-6 TRBV5-4 ASSLLAANSGANVLT
TRBJ2-3 TRBV20-1 SAHGFRAERTDTQY
TRBJ2-1 TRBV11-2 ASRPTSGPSNEQF
TRBJ2-1 TRBV5-8 ASSPPPWGNEQF
TRBJ2-1 TRBV5-1 ASSFLGGPYNEQF
TRBJ1-5 TRBV15 ATSRVVTGDQPQH